This entry concerns a single T cell receptor beta chain. This clone was seen a single time. It has no known antigen specificity. Per-base qualities were not stored, and no clone one base away is much larger. These data originate in a study of blood T cell repertoires in COVID-19 (dated by TCRdb to 2020 to 2021). Regarding the study in general: The collaborator samples originated in the United States, Italy and Spain and spanned the acute and convalescent phases of COVID-19. The material from the prospective study consisted of cDNA or gDNA derived from T cells, B-cell-depleted T cells, or PBMCs. Deeply sampled blood TCRbeta repertoires from subjects exposed to, actively infected with, or recovered from COVID-19 were included in the dataset. The repertoires were released in a freely available public database intended as a resource for research on the immune response to SARS-CoV-2. The samples were drawn from two sources: the first 160 participants of the ongoing ImmuneRACE study, and some 1,300 subjects contributed by 6 global collaborators. Sample metadata almost always included a de-identified subject ID, COVID-19 status, age in years and sex. Where available, HLA class I and class II types were taken from metadata supplied by the sample provider and were not determined by assay-based typing. Overall study outcomes, separate from this receptor: The quantity of clinical and demographic metadata differed by source and by participant and was supplied without curation.

Whole blood was collected in K2EDTA tubes by collaborating institutions according to the institutions' own protocols. Collaborator samples were shipped for TCRbeta analysis as frozen whole blood, isolated PBMCs, or DNA extracted from either sample type. TCRbeta CDR3 regions were amplified from genomic DNA using the immunoSEQ Assay, a bias-controlled multiplex PCR. As for how the authors treated the data: Nucleated cell counts per sample were estimated from amplification of reference gene primers within the assay. To quantify the absolute abundance of each unique TCRbeta CDR3 rearrangement, sequence reads were collapsed and filtered. For each sample, productive Simpson clonality was calculated as the square root of Simpson's diversity index across productive rearrangements. Held by TCRdb, this immuneACCESS table contains in-frame sequences only and omits some clones. Under half of the omission traces to an unresolved V gene where checked; the cause of the rest is unknown. Clonal size and the V and J genes are those of that table, whereas D and trimming came from the DNA. This sample has about 23,000 clones in its table, and approximately 86% of those were observed once. In total, the top ten clones hold about 18% of the sample.

This receptor was identified in a human donor with acute or convalescent COVID-19. The donor label of this sample is uncertain. The specimen was peripheral blood.

The sequenced DNA: TGCGCCAGCAGCTTGGATGGGACAGGCCAAGAGACCCAGTACTTC. This sequence encodes CASSLDGTGQETQYF. The rearrangement joined TRBV5-1 to TRBJ2-5; 8 bases in between match TRBD1. V is pruned by 0 bases and J by 1 base, leaving 2 bases of the junction without a gene match. The CDR3 contains 15 residues, cysteine and phenylalanine counted. The kept DNA is CDR3 alone, 45 bases in frame from the first base. CDR1 SGHRS and CDR2 YFSETQ are derived from the germline V gene.